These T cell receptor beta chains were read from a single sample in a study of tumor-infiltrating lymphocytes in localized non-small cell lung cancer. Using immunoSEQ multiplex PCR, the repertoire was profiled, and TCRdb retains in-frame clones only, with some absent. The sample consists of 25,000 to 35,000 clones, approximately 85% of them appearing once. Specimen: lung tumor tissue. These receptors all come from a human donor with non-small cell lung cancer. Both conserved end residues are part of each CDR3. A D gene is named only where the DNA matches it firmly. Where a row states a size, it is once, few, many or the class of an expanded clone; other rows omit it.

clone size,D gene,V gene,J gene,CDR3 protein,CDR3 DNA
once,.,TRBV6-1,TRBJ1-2,CASSEADYGYTF,TGTGCCAGCAGTGAAGCGGACTATGGCTACACCTTC
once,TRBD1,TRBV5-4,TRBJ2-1,CASIRDRGINEQFF,TGTGCCAGCATCAGGGACAGGGGTATCAATGAGCAGTTCTTC
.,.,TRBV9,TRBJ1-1,CASSAYVENTEAFF,TGTGCCAGCAGCGCATACGTAGAGAACACTGAAGCTTTCTTT
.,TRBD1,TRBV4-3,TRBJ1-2,CASSLGQGYGYTF,TGCGCCAGCAGCCTCGGACAGGGATATGGCTACACCTTC
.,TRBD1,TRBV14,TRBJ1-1,CASSQTGWDTEAFF,TGTGCCAGCAGCCAGACAGGGTGGGACACTGAAGCTTTCTTT
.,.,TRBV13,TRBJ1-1,CASSLKGNTEAFF,TGTGCCAGCAGCTTAAAGGGGAACACTGAAGCTTTCTTT
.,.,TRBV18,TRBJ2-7,CASSPREYEQYF,TGTGCCAGCTCACCCCGGGAATACGAGCAGTACTTC
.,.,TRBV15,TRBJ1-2,CATSGRSGLQGTYGYTF,TGTGCCACCAGCGGGCGATCGGGGTTACAGGGTACCTATGGCTACACCTTC
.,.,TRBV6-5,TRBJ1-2,CASSYFQGMLGGYTF,TGTGCCAGCAGTTACTTCCAGGGAATGTTGGGTGGCTACACCTTC
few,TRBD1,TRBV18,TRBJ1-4,CASSPAGTGREKLFF,TGTGCCAGCTCACCAGCCGGGACAGGGAGAGAAAAACTGTTTTTT
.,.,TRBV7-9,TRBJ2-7,CASSHPGSVSYEQYF,TGTGCCAGCAGCCATCCGGGGTCCGTCTCCTACGAGCAGTACTTC